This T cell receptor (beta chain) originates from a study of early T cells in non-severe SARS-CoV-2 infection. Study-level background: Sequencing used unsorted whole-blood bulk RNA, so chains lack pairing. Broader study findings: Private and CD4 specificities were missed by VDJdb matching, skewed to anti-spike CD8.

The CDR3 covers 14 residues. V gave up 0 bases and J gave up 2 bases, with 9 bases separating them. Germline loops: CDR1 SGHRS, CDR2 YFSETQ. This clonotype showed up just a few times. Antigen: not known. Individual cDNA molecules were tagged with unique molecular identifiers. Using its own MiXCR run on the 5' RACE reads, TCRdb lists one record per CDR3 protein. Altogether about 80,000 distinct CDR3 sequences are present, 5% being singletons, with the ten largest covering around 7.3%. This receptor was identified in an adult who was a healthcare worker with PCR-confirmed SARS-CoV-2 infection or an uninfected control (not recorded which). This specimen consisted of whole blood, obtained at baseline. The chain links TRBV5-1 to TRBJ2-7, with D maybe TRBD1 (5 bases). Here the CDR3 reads CASSLDGATYEQYF. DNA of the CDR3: TGCGCCAGCAGCTTGGATGGGGCTACCTACGAGCAGTACTTC.